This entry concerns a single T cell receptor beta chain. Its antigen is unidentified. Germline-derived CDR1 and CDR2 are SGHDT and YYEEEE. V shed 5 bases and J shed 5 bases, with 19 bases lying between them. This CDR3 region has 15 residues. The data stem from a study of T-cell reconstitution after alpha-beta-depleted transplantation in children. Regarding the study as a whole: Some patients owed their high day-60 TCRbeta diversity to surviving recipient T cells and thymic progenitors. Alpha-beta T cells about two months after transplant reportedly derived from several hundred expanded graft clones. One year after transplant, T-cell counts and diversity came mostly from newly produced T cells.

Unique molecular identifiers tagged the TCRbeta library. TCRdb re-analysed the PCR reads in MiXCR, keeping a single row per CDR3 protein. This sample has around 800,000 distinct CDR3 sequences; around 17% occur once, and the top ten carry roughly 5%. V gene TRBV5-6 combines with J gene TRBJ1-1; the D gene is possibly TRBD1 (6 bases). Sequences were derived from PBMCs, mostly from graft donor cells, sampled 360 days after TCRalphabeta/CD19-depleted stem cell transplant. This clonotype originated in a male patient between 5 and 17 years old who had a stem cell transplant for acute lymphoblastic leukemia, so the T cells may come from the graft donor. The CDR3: CASRGKGGLWTEAFF. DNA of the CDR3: TGTGCCAGCAGGGGGAAGGGGGGGCTGTGGACTGAAGCTTTCTTT.